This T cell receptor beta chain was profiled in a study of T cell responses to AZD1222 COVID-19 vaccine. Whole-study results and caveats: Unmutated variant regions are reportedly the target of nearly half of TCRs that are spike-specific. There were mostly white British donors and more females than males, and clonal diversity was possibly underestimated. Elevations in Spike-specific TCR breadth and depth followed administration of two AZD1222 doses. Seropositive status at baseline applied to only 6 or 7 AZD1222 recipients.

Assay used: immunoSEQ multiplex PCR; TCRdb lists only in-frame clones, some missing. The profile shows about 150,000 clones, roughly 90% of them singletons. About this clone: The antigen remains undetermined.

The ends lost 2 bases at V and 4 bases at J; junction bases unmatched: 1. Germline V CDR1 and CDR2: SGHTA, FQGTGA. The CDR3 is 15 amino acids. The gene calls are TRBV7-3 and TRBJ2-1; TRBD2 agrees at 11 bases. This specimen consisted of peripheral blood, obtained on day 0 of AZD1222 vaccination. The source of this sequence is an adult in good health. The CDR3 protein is CASSLGTSGYNEQFF. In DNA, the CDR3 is TGTGCCAGCAGCTTAGGGACTAGCGGATACAATGAGCAGTTCTTC.